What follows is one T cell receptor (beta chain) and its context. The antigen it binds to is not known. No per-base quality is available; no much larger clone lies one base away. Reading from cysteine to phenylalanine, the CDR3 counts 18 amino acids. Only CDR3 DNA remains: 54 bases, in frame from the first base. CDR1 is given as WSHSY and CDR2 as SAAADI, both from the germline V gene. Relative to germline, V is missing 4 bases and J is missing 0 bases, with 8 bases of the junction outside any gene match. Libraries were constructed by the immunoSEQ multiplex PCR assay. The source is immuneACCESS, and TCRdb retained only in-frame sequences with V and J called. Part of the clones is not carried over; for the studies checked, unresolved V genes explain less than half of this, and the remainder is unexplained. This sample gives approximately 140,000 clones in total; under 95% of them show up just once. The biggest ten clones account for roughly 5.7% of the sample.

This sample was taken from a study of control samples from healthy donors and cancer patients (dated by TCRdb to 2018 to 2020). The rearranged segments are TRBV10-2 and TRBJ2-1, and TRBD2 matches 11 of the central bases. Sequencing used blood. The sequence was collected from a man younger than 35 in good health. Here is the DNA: TGCGCCAGCAGTGCCTCCAAAACTAGCGGGGGCTCCTACAATGAGCAGTTCTTC. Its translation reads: CASSASKTSGGSYNEQFF.